The source of this T cell receptor beta chain is a study of a mutant IDH1 vaccine in newly diagnosed glioma. The time point: week 11, during vaccination. Doses of 300 ug of mutant IDH1 20-mer peptide were given with topical imiquimod. The CDR3 sequence is 13 residues long. The germline V gene encodes CDR1 SQVTM and CDR2 ANQGSEA. With 7 bases clipped from V and 4 bases from J, the junction kept 5 bases outside the gene matches. As for this clone: The antigen remains undetermined.

Some clones are missing from TCRdb's copy, which holds only in-frame ones; the method was immunoSEQ multiplex PCR. Among around 130,000 clones listed, roughly 78% were seen once. This clonotype was obtained from a man aged 35 to 55 with glioma. V gene TRBV29-1 combines with J gene TRBJ2-2; 8 bases fit TRBD1. Sequencing used PBMCs, obtained from a glioma patient whose treatment included an IDH1 peptide vaccine. The CDR3 DNA is TGCAGCGCCTCGACAGGGGTCACCGGGGAGCTGTTTTTT. This gives the protein CSASTGVTGELFF.